This T cell receptor beta chain is from a study of chemoradiotherapy in HPV16-positive cancers. Study as a whole: Candidate HPV-specific T-cell clones and common TCR motifs came from functional assays in a couple of HPV16-positive patients. General study results and limits: Non-HPV-specific T cells did not expand in tumors during treatment, whereas candidate HPV-specific clones and E7-related motifs did. In HPV16-positive patients, HPV-responsive T-cell expansion tracked better recurrence-free survival.

This CDR3 contains 13 residues. V lost 1 base to trimming and J lost 5 bases, with 6 bases between them. Germline CDR1 MGHRA, CDR2 YSYEKL. This clone showed up just once. Its antigen is currently unknown. Here immunoSEQ multiplex PCR was the method, and the copy in TCRdb shows in-frame clones only, minus some. The top ten clones hold roughly 3.4% of a sample with 30,000 to 40,000 clones, approximately 92% of them seen once. This TCR was recovered from a human donor with HPV-associated anogenital cancer. The sample here was blood, taken from a patient who underwent chemoradiotherapy. The genes are TRBV4-1 and TRBJ2-1, with a weak D call TRBD2 (6 bases). CDR3 sequence: CASSQGRDNEQFF. Here the CDR3 DNA reads TGCGCCAGCAGCCAAGGGAGGGACAATGAGCAGTTCTTC.